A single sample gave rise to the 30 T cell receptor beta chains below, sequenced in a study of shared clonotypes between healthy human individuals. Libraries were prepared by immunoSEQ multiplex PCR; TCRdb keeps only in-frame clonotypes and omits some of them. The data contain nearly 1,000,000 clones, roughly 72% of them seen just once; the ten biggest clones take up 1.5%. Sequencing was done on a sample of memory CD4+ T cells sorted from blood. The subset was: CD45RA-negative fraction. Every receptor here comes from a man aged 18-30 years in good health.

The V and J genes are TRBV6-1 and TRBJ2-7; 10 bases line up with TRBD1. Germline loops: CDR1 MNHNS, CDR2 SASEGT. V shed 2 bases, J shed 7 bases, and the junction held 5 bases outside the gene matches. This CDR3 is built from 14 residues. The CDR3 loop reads CASSERDRGWEQYF. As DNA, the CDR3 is TGTGCCAGCAGTGAACGGGACAGGGGATGGGAGCAGTACTTC.

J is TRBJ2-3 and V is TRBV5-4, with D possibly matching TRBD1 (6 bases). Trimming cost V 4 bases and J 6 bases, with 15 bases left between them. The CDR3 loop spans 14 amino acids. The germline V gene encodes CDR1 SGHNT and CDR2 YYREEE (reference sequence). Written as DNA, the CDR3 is TGTGCCAGCAGCGATAACAGGGCCCGGGATACGCAGTATTTT. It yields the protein CASSDNRARDTQYF.

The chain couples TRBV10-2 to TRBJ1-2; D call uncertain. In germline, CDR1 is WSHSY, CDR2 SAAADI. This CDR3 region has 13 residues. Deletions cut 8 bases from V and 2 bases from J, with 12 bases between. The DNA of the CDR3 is TGCGCCAGCCAGTTCGGGGTAAACTATGGCTACACCTTC. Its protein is CASQFGVNYGYTF.

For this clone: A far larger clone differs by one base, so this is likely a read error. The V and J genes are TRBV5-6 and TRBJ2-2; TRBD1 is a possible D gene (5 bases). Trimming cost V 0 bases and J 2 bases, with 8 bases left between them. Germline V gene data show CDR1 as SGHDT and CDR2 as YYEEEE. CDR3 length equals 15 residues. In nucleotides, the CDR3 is TGTGCCAGCAGCTTGGGACAGAGTAACACCGGGGAGCTGTTTTTT. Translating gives CASSLGQSNTGELFF.

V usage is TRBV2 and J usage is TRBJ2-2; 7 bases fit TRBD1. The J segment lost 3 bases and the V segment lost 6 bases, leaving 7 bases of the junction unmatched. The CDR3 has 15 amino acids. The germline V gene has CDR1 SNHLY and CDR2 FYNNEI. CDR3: CASRRGQADTGELFF. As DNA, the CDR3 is TGTGCCAGCAGGAGAGGACAGGCCGACACCGGGGAGCTGTTTTTT.

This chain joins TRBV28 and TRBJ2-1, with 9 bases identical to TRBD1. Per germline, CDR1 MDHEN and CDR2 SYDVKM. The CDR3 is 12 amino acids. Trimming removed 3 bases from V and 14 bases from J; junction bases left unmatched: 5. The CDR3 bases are TGTGCCAGCAGTTTTCTCGGACAGGGGAAGTTCTTC. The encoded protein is CASSFLGQGKFF.

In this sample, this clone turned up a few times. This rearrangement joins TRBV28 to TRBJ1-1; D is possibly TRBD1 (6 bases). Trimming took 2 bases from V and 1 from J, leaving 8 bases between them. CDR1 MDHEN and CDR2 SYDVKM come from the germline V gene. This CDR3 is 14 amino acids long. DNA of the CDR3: TGTGCCAGCAGTTTAGGAGGGGGGAACACTGAAGCTTTCTTT. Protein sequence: CASSLGGGNTEAFF.

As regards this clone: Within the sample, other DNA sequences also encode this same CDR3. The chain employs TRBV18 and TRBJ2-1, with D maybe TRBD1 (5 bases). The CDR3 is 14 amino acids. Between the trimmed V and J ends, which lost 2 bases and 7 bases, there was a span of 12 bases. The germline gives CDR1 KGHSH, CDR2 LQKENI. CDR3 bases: TGTGCCAGCTCACCAAGCAGGGCTGGGAATGAGCAGTTCTTC. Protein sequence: CASSPSRAGNEQFF.

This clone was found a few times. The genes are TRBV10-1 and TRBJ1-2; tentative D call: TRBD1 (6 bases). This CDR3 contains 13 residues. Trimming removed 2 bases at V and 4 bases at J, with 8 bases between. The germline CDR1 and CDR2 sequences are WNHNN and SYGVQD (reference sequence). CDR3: CASSEDRFYGYTF. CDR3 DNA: TGCGCCAGCAGTGAGGACAGGTTCTATGGCTACACCTTC.

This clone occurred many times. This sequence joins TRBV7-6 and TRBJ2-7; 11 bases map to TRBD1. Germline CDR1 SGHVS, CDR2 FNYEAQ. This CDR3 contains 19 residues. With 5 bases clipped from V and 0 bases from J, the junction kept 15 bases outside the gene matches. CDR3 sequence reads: CASSPGTWTGGESSYEQYF. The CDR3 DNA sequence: TGTGCCAGCAGCCCGGGAACCTGGACAGGGGGCGAAAGCTCCTACGAGCAGTACTTC.

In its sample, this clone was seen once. Here the CDR3 reads CASSWGDRETQYF. DNA of the CDR3: TGCGCCAGCAGCTGGGGGGACCGAGAGACCCAGTACTTC. This chain connects TRBV5-1 to TRBJ2-5; a weak D match, TRBD2 (6 bases). Trimming took 3 bases from V and 4 from J, leaving 10 bases between them. Per germline, CDR1 SGHRS and CDR2 YFSETQ. CDR3 size: 13 residues.

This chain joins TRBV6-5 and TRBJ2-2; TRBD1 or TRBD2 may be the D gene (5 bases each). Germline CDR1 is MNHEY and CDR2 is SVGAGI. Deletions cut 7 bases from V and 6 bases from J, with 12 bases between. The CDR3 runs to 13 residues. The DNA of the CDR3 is TGTGCCAGCAATTTCGGGGACGCCGGGGAGCTGTTTTTT. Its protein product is CASNFGDAGELFF.

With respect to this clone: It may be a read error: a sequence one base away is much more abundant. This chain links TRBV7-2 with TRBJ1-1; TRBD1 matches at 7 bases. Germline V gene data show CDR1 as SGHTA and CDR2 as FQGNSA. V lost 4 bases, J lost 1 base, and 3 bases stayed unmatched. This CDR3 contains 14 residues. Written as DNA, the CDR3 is TGTGCCAGCAGCTCGACAGGGTCGAACACTGAAGCTTTCTTT. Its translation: CASSSTGSNTEAFF.

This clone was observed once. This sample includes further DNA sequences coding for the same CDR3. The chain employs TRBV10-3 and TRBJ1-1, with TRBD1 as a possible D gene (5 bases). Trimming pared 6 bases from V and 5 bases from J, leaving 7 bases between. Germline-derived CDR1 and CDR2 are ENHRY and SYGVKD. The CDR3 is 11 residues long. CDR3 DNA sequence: TGTGCCATCAGGGGGGGAACTGAAGCTTTCTTT. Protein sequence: CAIRGGTEAFF.

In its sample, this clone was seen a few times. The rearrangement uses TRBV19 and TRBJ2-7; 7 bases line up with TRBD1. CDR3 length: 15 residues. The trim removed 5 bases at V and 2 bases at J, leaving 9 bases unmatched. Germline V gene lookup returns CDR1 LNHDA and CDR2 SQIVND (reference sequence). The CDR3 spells CASSSVTGRTYEQYF. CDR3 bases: TGTGCCAGTAGTTCGGTGACAGGGCGTACCTACGAGCAGTACTTC.

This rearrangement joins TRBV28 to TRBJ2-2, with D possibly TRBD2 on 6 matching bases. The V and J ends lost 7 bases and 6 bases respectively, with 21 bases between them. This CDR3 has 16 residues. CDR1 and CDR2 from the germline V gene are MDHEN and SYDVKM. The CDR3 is CASTHRPGVGSGELFF. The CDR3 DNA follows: TGTGCCAGCACCCATCGACCGGGGGTCGGGTCCGGGGAGCTGTTTTTT.

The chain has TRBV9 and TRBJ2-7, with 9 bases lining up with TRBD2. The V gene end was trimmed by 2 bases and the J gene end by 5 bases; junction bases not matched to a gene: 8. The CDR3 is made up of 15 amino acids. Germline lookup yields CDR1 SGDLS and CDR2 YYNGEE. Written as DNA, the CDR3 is TGTGCCAGCAGCGTTGGCGGGAGGGCCGGGAACGAGCAGTACTTC. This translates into CASSVGGRAGNEQYF.

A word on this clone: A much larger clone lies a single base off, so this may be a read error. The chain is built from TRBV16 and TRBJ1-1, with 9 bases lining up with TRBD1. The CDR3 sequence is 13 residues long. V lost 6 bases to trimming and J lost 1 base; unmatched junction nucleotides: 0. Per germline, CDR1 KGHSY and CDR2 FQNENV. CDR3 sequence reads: CASRGQGNTEAFF. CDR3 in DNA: TGTGCCAGCAGGGGACAGGGGAACACTGAAGCTTTCTTT. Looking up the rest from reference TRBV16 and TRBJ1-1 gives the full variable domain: GEEVAQTPKHLVRGEGQKAKLYCAPIKGHSYVFWYQQVLKNEFKFLISFQNENVFDETGMPKERFSAKCLPNSPCSLEIQATKLEDSAVYFCASRGQGNTEAFFGQGTRLTVV.

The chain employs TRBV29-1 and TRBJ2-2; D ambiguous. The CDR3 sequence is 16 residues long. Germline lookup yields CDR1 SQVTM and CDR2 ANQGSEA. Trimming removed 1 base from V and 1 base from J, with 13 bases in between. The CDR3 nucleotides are TGCAGCGTTGAAGTAGACGTCAATAGGAACACCGGGGAGCTGTTTTTT. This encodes CSVEVDVNRNTGELFF.

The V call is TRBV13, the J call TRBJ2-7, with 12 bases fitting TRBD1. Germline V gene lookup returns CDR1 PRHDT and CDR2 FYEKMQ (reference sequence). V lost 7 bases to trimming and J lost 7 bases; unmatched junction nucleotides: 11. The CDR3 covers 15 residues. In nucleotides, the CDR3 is TGTGCCAGCACCCTAGAGGGACAGGGGGCCAAAGAGCAGTACTTC. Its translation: CASTLEGQGAKEQYF.

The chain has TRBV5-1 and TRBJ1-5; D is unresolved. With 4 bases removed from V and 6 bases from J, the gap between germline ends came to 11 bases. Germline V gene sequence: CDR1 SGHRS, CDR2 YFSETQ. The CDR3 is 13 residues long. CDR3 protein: CASSVAVGQPQHF. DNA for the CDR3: TGCGCCAGCAGCGTCGCCGTGGGTCAGCCCCAGCATTTT.

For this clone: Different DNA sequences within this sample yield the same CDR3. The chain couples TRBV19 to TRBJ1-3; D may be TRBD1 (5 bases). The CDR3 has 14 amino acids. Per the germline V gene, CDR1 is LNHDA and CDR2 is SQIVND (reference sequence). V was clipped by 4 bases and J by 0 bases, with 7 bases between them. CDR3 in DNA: TGTGCCAGTAGTACAGGGATCTCTGGAAACACCATATATTTT. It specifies CASSTGISGNTIYF.

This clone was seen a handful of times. CDR3 DNA: TGTGCCAGCAGCCCCGACAGGAATAATCAGCCCCAGCATTTT. Translated: CASSPDRNNQPQHF. The chain recombines TRBV28 with TRBJ1-5; D may be TRBD1 (6 bases). The CDR3 contains 14 residues. Trimming left V 6 bases short and J 4 bases short, with 13 bases between. Germline V CDR1 and CDR2: MDHEN, SYDVKM.

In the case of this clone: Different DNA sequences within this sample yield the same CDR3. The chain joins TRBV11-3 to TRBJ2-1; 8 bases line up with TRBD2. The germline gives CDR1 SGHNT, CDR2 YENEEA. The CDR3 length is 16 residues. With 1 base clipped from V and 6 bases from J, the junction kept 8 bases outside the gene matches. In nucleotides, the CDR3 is TGTGCCAGCAGCTTAGCGGGAGGGTCGTGGGGCAATGAGCAGTTCTTC. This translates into CASSLAGGSWGNEQFF.

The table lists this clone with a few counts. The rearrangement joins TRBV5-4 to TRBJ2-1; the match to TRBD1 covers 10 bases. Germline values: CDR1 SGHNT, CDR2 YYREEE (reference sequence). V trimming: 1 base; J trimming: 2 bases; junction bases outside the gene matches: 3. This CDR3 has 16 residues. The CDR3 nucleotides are TGTGCCAGCAGCTTGATAGGGACAGGGGCCTACAATGAGCAGTTCTTC. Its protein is CASSLIGTGAYNEQFF.

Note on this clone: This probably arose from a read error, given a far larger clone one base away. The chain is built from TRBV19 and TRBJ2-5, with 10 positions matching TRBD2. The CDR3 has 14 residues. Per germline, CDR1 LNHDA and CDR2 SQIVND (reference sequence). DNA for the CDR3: TGTGCCGGTAGTAAAGGACTAGCGGCGGAGACCCAGTACTTC. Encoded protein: CAGSKGLAAETQYF. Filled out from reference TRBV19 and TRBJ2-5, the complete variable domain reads DGGITQSPKYLFRKEGQNVTLSCEQNLNHDAMYWYRQDPGQGLRLIYYSQIVNDFQKGDIAEGYSVSREKKESFPLTVTSAQKNPTAFYLCAGSKGLAAETQYFGPGTRLLVL.

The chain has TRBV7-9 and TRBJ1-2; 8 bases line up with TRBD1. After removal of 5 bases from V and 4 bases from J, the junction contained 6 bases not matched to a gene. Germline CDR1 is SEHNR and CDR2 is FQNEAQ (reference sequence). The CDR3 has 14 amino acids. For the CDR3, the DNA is TGTGCCAGCAGCCAAGGACAGGGCGCCTATGGCTACACCTTC. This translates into CASSQGQGAYGYTF.

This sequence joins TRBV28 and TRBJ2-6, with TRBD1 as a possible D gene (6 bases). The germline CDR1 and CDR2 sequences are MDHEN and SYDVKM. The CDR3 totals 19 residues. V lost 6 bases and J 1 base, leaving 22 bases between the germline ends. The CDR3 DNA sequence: TGTGCCAGCAGCCTATACTGGACAGATTTTAGGTCTGGGGCCAACGTCCTGACTTTC. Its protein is CASSLYWTDFRSGANVLTF.

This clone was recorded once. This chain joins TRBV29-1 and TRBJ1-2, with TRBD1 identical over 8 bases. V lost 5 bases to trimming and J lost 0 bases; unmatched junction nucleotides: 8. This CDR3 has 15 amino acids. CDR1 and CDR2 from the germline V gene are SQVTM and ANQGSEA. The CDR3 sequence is CSVHDRGVTNYGYTF. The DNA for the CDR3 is TGCAGCGTTCATGACAGGGGTGTGACTAACTATGGCTACACCTTC.

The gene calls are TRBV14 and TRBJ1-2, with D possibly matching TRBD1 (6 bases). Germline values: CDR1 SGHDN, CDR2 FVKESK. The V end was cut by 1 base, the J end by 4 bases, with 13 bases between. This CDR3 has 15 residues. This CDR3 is CASSQASGATYGYTF. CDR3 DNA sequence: TGTGCCAGCAGCCAAGCCTCGGGGGCTACCTATGGCTACACCTTC. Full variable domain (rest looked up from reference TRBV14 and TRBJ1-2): EAGVTQFPSHSVIEKGQTVTLRCDPISGHDNLYWYRRVMGKEIKFLLHFVKESKQDESGMPNNRFLAERTGGTYSTLKVQPAELEDSGVYFCASSQASGATYGYTFGSGTRLTVV.